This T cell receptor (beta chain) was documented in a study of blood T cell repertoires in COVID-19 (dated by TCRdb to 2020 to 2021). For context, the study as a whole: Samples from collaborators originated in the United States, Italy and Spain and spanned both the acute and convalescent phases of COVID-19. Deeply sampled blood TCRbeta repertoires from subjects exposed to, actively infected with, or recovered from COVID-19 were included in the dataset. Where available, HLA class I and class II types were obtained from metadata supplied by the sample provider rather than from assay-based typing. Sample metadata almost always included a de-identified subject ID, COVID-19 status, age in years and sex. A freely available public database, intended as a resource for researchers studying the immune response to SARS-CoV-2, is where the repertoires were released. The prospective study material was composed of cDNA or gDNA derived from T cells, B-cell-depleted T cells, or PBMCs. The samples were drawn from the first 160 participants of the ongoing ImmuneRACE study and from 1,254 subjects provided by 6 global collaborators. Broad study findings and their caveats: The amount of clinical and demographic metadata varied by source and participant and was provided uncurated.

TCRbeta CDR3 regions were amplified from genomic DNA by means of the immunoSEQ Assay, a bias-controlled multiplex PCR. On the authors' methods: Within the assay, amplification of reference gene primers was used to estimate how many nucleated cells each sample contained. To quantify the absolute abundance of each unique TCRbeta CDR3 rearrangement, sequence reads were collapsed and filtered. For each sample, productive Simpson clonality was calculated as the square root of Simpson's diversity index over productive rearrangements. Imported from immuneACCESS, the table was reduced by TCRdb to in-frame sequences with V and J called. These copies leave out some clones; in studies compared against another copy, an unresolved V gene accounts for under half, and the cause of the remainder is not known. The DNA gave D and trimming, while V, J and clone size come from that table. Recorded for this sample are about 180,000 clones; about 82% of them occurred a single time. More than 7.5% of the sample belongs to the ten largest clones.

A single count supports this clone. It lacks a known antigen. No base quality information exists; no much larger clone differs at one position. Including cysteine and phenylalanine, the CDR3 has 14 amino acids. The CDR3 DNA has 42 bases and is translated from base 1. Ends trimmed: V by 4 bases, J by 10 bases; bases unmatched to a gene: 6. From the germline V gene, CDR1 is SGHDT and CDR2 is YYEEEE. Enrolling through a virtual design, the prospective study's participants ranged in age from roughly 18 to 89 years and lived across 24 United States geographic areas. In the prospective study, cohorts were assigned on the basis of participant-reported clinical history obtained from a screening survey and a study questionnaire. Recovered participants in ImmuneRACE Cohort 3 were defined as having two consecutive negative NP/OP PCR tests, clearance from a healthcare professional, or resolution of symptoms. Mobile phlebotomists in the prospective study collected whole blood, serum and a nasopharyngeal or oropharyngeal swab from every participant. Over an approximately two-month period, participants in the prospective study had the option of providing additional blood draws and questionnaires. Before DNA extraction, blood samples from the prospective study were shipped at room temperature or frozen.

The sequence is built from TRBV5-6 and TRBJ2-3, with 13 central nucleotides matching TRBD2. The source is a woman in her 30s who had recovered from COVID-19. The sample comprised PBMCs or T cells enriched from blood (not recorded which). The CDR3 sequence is CASSRGLAGISQYF. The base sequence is TGTGCCAGCAGCCGGGGACTAGCGGGAATTTCGCAGTATTTT. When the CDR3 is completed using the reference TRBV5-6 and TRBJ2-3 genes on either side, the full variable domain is DAGVTQSPTHLIKTRGQQVTLRCSPKSGHDTVSWYQQALGQGPQFIFQYYEEEERQRGNFPDRFSGHQFPNYSSELNVNALLLGDSALYLCASSRGLAGISQYFGPGTRLTVL.